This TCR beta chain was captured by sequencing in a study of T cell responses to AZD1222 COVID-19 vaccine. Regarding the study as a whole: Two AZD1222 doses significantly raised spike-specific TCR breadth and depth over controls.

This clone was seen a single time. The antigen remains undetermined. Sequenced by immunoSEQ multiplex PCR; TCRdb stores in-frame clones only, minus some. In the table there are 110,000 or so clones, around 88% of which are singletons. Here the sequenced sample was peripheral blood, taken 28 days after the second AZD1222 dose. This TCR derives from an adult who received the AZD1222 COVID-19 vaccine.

CDR3: CASSSSSTNYGYTF. In DNA, the CDR3 is TGTGCCAGCAGCTCCTCGTCCACTAACTATGGCTACACCTTC. The chain couples TRBV5-5 to TRBJ1-2; D gene unclear. This CDR3 spans 14 amino acids. V lost 3 bases to trimming and J lost 0 bases, with 9 bases between them. The germline V gene encodes CDR1 SGHKS and CDR2 YYEKEE (reference sequence).